This is a list of T cell receptor beta chains from one sample in a study of cytomegalovirus exposure and HLA in healthy donors. Repertoires were generated with immunoSEQ multiplex PCR, while TCRdb's copy carries only in-frame clones and drops some. This table has roughly 160,000 clones, roughly 75% appearing once. The sequenced material came from PBMCs. The receptors here all came from a female donor in good health and CMV-seronegative. Each CDR3 is given with its conserved first and last residue. The D gene is left open where the match is weak. Not all rows give a size; the values are once, few, many and, for expanded clones, a class.

clone_size j_call v_call d_call cdr3_nt cdr3_aa
. TRBJ2-2 TRBV6-4 TRBD2 TGTGCCAGCAGTGACGGCGGGAGCACCGGGGAGCTGTTTTTT CASSDGGSTGELFF
. TRBJ2-5 TRBV5-5 TRBD1 TGTGCCAGCAGCATGGGACAGGGGTACCAAGAGACCCAGTACTTC CASSMGQGYQETQYF
. TRBJ1-1 TRBV23-1 . TGCGCCAGCAGTCAATCGAAGGTTGGCCACCGACAGGCACCTCTTTTGAACACTGAAGCTTTCTTT CASSQSKVGHRQAPLLNTEAFF
. TRBJ1-6 TRBV4-1 . TGCGCCAGCAGCCCTTGGCGCGGGGGCGAGCCCGATAATTCACCCCTCCACTTT CASSPWRGGEPDNSPLHF
. TRBJ2-5 TRBV20-1 . TGCAGTGTTCGGACTACAAAGACCCAGTACTTC CSVRTTKTQYF
once TRBJ2-3 TRBV7-2 . TGTGCCAGCAGCCCCCAGTGGCGGTCGCCATTATCTACAGATACGCAGTATTTT CASSPQWRSPLSTDTQYF
. TRBJ2-7 TRBV2 TRBD2 TGTGCCAGCAGACTGCCGAGCGGGGGGCGCAACGAGCAGTACTTC CASRLPSGGRNEQYF
. TRBJ2-4 TRBV30 . TGTGCCTGGAGTGTGGGAGTAGCCAAAAACATTCAGTACTTC CAWSVGVAKNIQYF
. TRBJ2-3 TRBV5-1 . TGCGCCAGCAGCGCGGGTACGGTGGGGAATACGCAGTATTTT CASSAGTVGNTQYF
. TRBJ2-1 TRBV9 . TGTGCCAGCAGCGCGCGGGGGCCTACCTACAATGAGCAGTTCTTC CASSARGPTYNEQFF
. TRBJ1-5 TRBV6-5 . TGTGCCAGCAGGCTAGCCTCTCAGAGCAATCAGCCCCAGCATTTT CASRLASQSNQPQHF
. TRBJ2-3 TRBV28 . TGTGCCAGCAGTCGCCTGACCGGAGGGGGCACAGATACGCAGTATTTT CASSRLTGGGTDTQYF
once TRBJ2-7 TRBV7-3 . TGTGCCAGCAGCCCCCGCGGGGGCAAGCAGTACTTC CASSPRGGKQYF
. TRBJ1-5 TRBV5-1 . TGCGCCAGCAGCTGGTCCGCGGGTAGCAATCAGCCCCAGCATTTT CASSWSAGSNQPQHF
. TRBJ2-7 TRBV5-1 . TGCGCCAGCAGCCCCCTCCGGAGCTCCTACGAGCAGTACTTC CASSPLRSSYEQYF
. TRBJ1-3 TRBV5-1 . TGCGCCAGCAGCCGCCTTCAACAGGGTGGGAATGGAAACACCATATATTTT CASSRLQQGGNGNTIYF
. TRBJ1-5 TRBV27 TRBD1 TGTGCCAGCAGGGGACAGGGGGGGTCTCAGCCCCAGCATTTT CASRGQGGSQPQHF
. TRBJ2-2 TRBV7-6 TRBD1 TGTGCCAGCAGCTTGGGACAGGGTAACACCGGGGAGCTGTTTTTT CASSLGQGNTGELFF
few TRBJ2-7 TRBV5-5 TRBD1 TGTGCCAGCAGCTTGGCCGGACAGGAACCCTCCTACGAGCAGTACTTC CASSLAGQEPSYEQYF
. TRBJ2-1 TRBV10-3 . TGTGCCATCAAGGACCAGGGGAGATACAATGAGCAGTTCTTC CAIKDQGRYNEQFF
. TRBJ1-2 TRBV30 TRBD1 TGTGCCCGGACGGGACAGACAGGGAGCTATGGCTACACCTTC CARTGQTGSYGYTF
. TRBJ2-5 TRBV20-1 . TGCAGTGCAGAGGGTCAAGAGACCCAGTACTTC CSAEGQETQYF
. TRBJ2-3 TRBV30 . TGTGCCTGGAGTGATGAACTAGCTAGCACAGATACGCAGTATTTT CAWSDELASTDTQYF
. TRBJ1-1 TRBV5-1 TRBD1 TGCGCCAGCAGCCCGGGACAGGGCGGGGACACTGAAGCTTTCTTT CASSPGQGGDTEAFF
. TRBJ1-2 TRBV12-5 . TGTGCTAGTGTTCCCGAGGTGGCCAGCTACACCTTC CASVPEVASYTF
. TRBJ1-1 TRBV27 . TGTGCCAGCAGTTTATATGGGAGGGAAGGTGTTGAAGCTTTCTTT CASSLYGREGVEAFF
. TRBJ1-6 TRBV11-3 . TGTGCCAGCAGCTCCCATGGGGGGGGGCATAATTCACCCCTCCACTTT CASSSHGGGHNSPLHF
few TRBJ2-1 TRBV7-2 TRBD1 TGTGCCAGCAGCCCCATAAGGACAGGGCGGAATGAGCAGTTCTTC CASSPIRTGRNEQFF
. TRBJ2-1 TRBV7-9 . TGTGCCAGCAGCTTAGCGGGAGCCGGGTTAGTAGACAATGAGCAGTTCTTC CASSLAGAGLVDNEQFF
. TRBJ1-1 TRBV2 . TGTGCCAGCACTCGACGGCAGGTAAACACTGAAGCTTTCTTT CASTRRQVNTEAFF
. TRBJ1-5 TRBV2 . TGTGCCAGCAGTGACCCGGGATGGGAGCGGTATAGCAATCAGCCCCAGCATTTT CASSDPGWERYSNQPQHF
. TRBJ1-2 TRBV9 TRBD1 TGTGCCAGCAGCGTAGACAGGGGGAGTAACTATGGCTACACCTTC CASSVDRGSNYGYTF
. TRBJ2-4 TRBV28 TRBD2 TGTGCCAGCAGTTTTTCTGGCGGGGGTTTAGCCAAAAACATTCAGTACTTC CASSFSGGGLAKNIQYF
few TRBJ1-2 TRBV6-5 . TGTGCCAGCAGTTTGGGGCATTTCTATGGCTACACCTTC CASSLGHFYGYTF
once TRBJ1-5 TRBV4-1 TRBD1 TGCGCCAGCAGCTACAGAACAGGGGATGGTGAGCCCCAGCATTTT CASSYRTGDGEPQHF